This TCR beta chain derives from a study of identical twins. The V gene's germline CDR1 is SGHTA and CDR2 FQGNSA. The CDR3 contains 16 residues. Trimming pared 4 bases from V and 4 bases from J, leaving 14 bases between. This clonotype has a handful of counts. Its antigen is undetermined. Each donor was a healthy Caucasian. One entry per CDR3 protein, called by TCRdb with MiXCR from the 5' RACE reads. The table records under 500,000 distinct CDR3 sequences, 14% of them present only once. Findings and caveats of the study: It was possible that invariant MAIT and iNKT cells partly confounded the zero-insertion analyses. Cross-sectional statistical analysis, not tracking of the same donors, underpinned the conclusions.

These data were also reused for a study on yellow fever vaccine responses in identical twins.

The chain recombines TRBV7-2 with TRBJ2-6, with D tentatively TRBD1 (6 bases). The sequence derives from a woman younger than 35 in good health. The sample comprised CD4+ T cells sorted from blood. This CDR3 is CASSWQGTDGANVLTF. DNA for the CDR3: TGTGCCAGCAGCTGGCAGGGGACCGACGGGGCCAACGTCCTGACTTTC.